This record covers a single TCR beta chain. Its specificity is not known. The data were taken from a study of T cell responses to AZD1222 COVID-19 vaccine. At the level of the study: Second doses at about 4 or about 12 weeks were pooled.

The CDR3 contains 14 residues. V lost 6 bases and J 3 bases, leaving 15 bases between the germline ends. Germline V gene lookup returns CDR1 MDHEN and CDR2 SYDVKM. General study findings and limits: Nearly half of spike-specific TCRs reportedly target variant regions that are unmutated in the B.1.351 and B.1.1.7 variants.

The repertoire was sequenced with immunoSEQ multiplex PCR; TCRdb's copy has only in-frame clones and lacks some. This sample has 84,000 or so clones, with 80% to 90% found just once. V is TRBV28 and J is TRBJ2-7, with D perhaps assigned TRBD1 or TRBD2 (5 bases each). This clonotype was sampled from an adult in good health. The material sequenced was peripheral blood, taken on day 0 of AZD1222 vaccination. CDR3 loop: CASRPEGLNYEQYF. In DNA, the CDR3 is TGTGCCAGCAGACCCGAGGGGTTGAACTACGAGCAGTACTTC.